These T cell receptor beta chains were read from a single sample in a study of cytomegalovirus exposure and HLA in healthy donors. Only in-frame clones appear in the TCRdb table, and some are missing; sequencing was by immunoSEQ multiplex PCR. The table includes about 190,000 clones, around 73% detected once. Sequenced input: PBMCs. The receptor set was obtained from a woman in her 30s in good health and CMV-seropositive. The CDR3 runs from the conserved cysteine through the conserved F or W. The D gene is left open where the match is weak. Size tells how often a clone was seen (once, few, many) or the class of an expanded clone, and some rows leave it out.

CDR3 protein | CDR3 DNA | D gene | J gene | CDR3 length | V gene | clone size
CASITTGKGAFF | TGTGCCAGCATCACTACAGGGAAGGGGGCTTTCTTT | - | TRBJ1-1 | 12 | TRBV2 | few
CAINAGASYNEQFF | TGTGCCATCAACGCGGGGGCCTCCTACAATGAGCAGTTCTTC | - | TRBJ2-1 | 14 | TRBV10-3 | few
CASSPPSGSSTETQYF | TGTGCCAGCAGTCCTCCTAGCGGGAGTTCGACAGAGACCCAGTACTTC | TRBD2 | TRBJ2-5 | 16 | TRBV28 | -
CASSDSWATADTQYF | TGTGCCAGCAGTGACTCCTGGGCGACGGCAGATACGCAGTATTTT | - | TRBJ2-3 | 15 | TRBV6-4 | -
CASSPSSSGNTIYF | TGTGCCAGCAGTCCGAGTTCCTCTGGAAACACCATATATTTT | - | TRBJ1-3 | 14 | TRBV6-5 | -
CASSSLPGTGREKLFF | TGTGCCAGCAGTTCCTTACCCGGGACAGGGAGGGAAAAACTGTTTTTT | TRBD1 | TRBJ1-4 | 16 | TRBV27 | -
CASSVAFRFAGGRFPAKNIQYF | TGTGCCAGCAGCGTAGCTTTCAGGTTTGCGGGGGGGCGTTTCCCAGCCAAAAACATTCAGTACTTC | TRBD2 | TRBJ2-4 | 22 | TRBV9 | -
CASSEYIAGGRSYEQYF | TGTGCCAGCAGTGAATATATAGCAGGGGGCAGGTCCTACGAGCAGTACTTC | TRBD1 | TRBJ2-7 | 17 | TRBV25-1 | once
CASSYDLNTEAFF | TGTGCCAGCAGCTACGACTTGAACACTGAAGCTTTCTTT | - | TRBJ1-1 | 13 | TRBV28 | -
CASSPAAGRAFF | TGTGCCAGCAGCCCCGCCGCAGGTCGAGCTTTCTTT | - | TRBJ1-1 | 12 | TRBV7-9 | -
CASSLGSGLAYEQYF | TGTGCCAGCAGCTTAGGTTCAGGGCTCGCCTACGAGCAGTACTTC | - | TRBJ2-7 | 15 | TRBV11-2 | -
CASGGANTDTQYF | TGTGCCAGCGGCGGAGCCAACACAGATACGCAGTATTTT | - | TRBJ2-3 | 13 | TRBV7-9 | once
CSVEPSGVNEQFF | TGCAGCGTTGAGCCTAGCGGGGTCAATGAGCAGTTCTTC | TRBD2 | TRBJ2-1 | 13 | TRBV29-1 | once
CASRGGESYEQYF | TGTGCCAGTCGAGGGGGGGAATCCTACGAGCAGTACTTC | - | TRBJ2-7 | 13 | TRBV19 | few
CASRTRDRPTDTQYF | TGTGCCAGCAGAACAAGGGACAGGCCCACAGATACGCAGTATTTT | TRBD1 | TRBJ2-3 | 15 | TRBV6-5 | -
CASSLGLAGAATQYF | TGTGCCAGCAGCCTAGGACTAGCGGGAGCTGCTACGCAGTATTTT | TRBD2 | TRBJ2-3 | 15 | TRBV11-1 | few
CASSDDRGPDTQYF | TGTGCCAGCAGTGATGACAGGGGCCCAGATACGCAGTATTTT | TRBD1 | TRBJ2-3 | 14 | TRBV25-1 | -
CASSPRLAGVPSEQYF | TGTGCCAGCAGCCCCAGACTAGCGGGAGTTCCTTCCGAGCAGTACTTC | TRBD2 | TRBJ2-7 | 16 | TRBV7-9 | -
CASRQGNEKLFF | TGTGCCAGCAGGCAGGGGAACGAAAAACTGTTTTTT | - | TRBJ1-4 | 12 | TRBV2 | -
CASGHFPLYGYTF | TGTGCCAGTGGACATTTCCCCCTCTATGGCTACACCTTC | - | TRBJ1-2 | 13 | TRBV19 | -
CASRGGREAFF | TGTGCCAGCAGGGGGGGGAGAGAAGCTTTCTTT | - | TRBJ1-1 | 11 | TRBV27 | -
CASRAKPGQTIIEQYF | TGTGCCAGCAGAGCCAAACCGGGACAGACCATTATCGAGCAGTACTTC | TRBD1 | TRBJ2-7 | 16 | TRBV7-2 | few
CASSIAGRYGYTF | TGTGCCAGTAGTATTGCGGGCCGCTATGGCTACACCTTC | - | TRBJ1-2 | 13 | TRBV19 | -
CASSNGDRAEKLFF | TGCGCCAGCAGCAACGGGGACAGGGCTGAAAAACTGTTTTTT | TRBD1 | TRBJ1-4 | 14 | TRBV5-1 | -
CASSLGLSGNTDTQYF | TGTGCCAGCAGTTTGGGGCTAAGTGGGAACACAGATACGCAGTATTTT | - | TRBJ2-3 | 16 | TRBV27 | -
CASSLRGSPSYEQYF | TGTGCCAGCAGTTTAAGGGGGAGCCCCTCCTACGAGCAGTACTTC | - | TRBJ2-7 | 15 | TRBV28 | -
CASSQASILAGTDTQYF | TGCGCCAGCAGCCAAGCGTCGATTCTAGCGGGCACAGATACGCAGTATTTT | TRBD2 | TRBJ2-3 | 17 | TRBV4-1 | -
CASSVISYEQYF | TGTGCCAGCAGCGTCATCTCCTACGAGCAGTACTTC | - | TRBJ2-7 | 12 | TRBV7-2 | -
CASSRFDEQFF | TGTGCCAGCAGCCGTTTCGATGAGCAGTTCTTC | - | TRBJ2-1 | 11 | TRBV11-2 | -
CASSPSLAASTDTQYF | TGTGCCAGCTCACCCTCCCTAGCCGCTAGCACAGATACGCAGTATTTT | - | TRBJ2-3 | 16 | TRBV18 | -
CASGLAGGTDNEQFF | TGTGCTAGTGGTTTGGCGGGGGGAACGGACAATGAGCAGTTCTTC | TRBD2 | TRBJ2-1 | 15 | TRBV12-5 | -
CASSFPTVNYGYTF | TGTGCCAGCAGCTTCCCGACAGTTAACTATGGCTACACCTTC | - | TRBJ1-2 | 14 | TRBV5-4 | -
CASSLEGGQETQYF | TGTGCCAGCAGCTTGGAGGGGGGGCAAGAGACCCAGTACTTC | - | TRBJ2-5 | 14 | TRBV5-4 | -
CASSPRGTNTIYF | TGTGCCAGCAGCCCCAGGGGAACAAACACCATATATTTT | - | TRBJ1-3 | 13 | TRBV5-8 | -
CASSLDPRTLNEQFF | TGCGCCAGCAGCTTGGATCCCCGGACTCTCAATGAGCAGTTCTTC | - | TRBJ2-1 | 15 | TRBV5-1 | few
CATSKSSGRRYNEQFF | TGTGCCACCAGCAAGTCGAGCGGGAGGCGTTACAATGAGCAGTTCTTC | TRBD2 | TRBJ2-1 | 16 | TRBV15 | -
CASSWGQGGGYTF | TGTGCCAGCAGTTGGGGACAGGGGGGCGGCTACACCTTC | TRBD1 | TRBJ1-2 | 13 | TRBV6-5 | -
CASSSRSSTDTQYF | TGTGCCAGCAGCTCTCGGTCCAGCACAGATACGCAGTATTTT | - | TRBJ2-3 | 14 | TRBV7-2 | -
CASSLVRGSGNTIYF | TGTGCCAGCAGCTTAGTCCGGGGGTCTGGAAACACCATATATTTT | - | TRBJ1-3 | 15 | TRBV7-9 | once
CASSPPTGTGELFF | TGTGCCAGCTCACCTCCCACGGGCACCGGGGAGCTGTTTTTT | - | TRBJ2-2 | 14 | TRBV18 | -
CASSLRDNYGYTF | TGTGCCAGCAGTTTACGGGATAACTATGGCTACACCTTC | - | TRBJ1-2 | 13 | TRBV28 | few
CASSPPGSGNTIYF | TGTGCCAGCAGCCCCCCAGGCTCTGGAAACACCATATATTTT | - | TRBJ1-3 | 14 | TRBV6-5 | -
CASSLTGLAETDTQYF | TGTGCCAGCAGCTTAACGGGACTAGCGGAGACAGATACGCAGTATTTT | TRBD2 | TRBJ2-3 | 16 | TRBV11-1 | -
CASSDEGAQPQHF | TGTGCCAGCAGTGATGAGGGAGCTCAGCCCCAGCATTTT | - | TRBJ1-5 | 13 | TRBV25-1 | -
CASSLDITDTQYF | TGTGCCAGCAGCTTGGACATCACAGATACGCAGTATTTT | - | TRBJ2-3 | 13 | TRBV28 | -
CASSAMTGSTYEQYF | TGTGCCAGCTCAGCAATGACAGGGTCCACCTACGAGCAGTACTTC | TRBD1 | TRBJ2-7 | 15 | TRBV18 | -
CASSLSGSSGGPVETQYF | TGCGCCAGCAGCTTGAGTGGGTCTAGCGGGGGGCCCGTGGAGACCCAGTACTTC | TRBD2 | TRBJ2-5 | 18 | TRBV5-1 | few
CSALDRGTYEQYF | TGCAGCGCACTAGACAGGGGTACCTACGAGCAGTACTTC | TRBD1 | TRBJ2-7 | 13 | TRBV29-1 | -
CASSFDRVATEAFF | TGCGCCAGCAGCTTCGACAGGGTTGCCACTGAAGCTTTCTTT | TRBD1 | TRBJ1-1 | 14 | TRBV5-1 | -
CASSLGQTLQETQYF | TGCGCCAGCAGCTTGGGACAGACCCTCCAAGAGACCCAGTACTTC | - | TRBJ2-5 | 15 | TRBV5-1 | -
CASSRGLDQETQYF | TGCGCCAGCAGCCGAGGACTAGACCAAGAGACCCAGTACTTC | TRBD2 | TRBJ2-5 | 14 | TRBV5-1 | few
CASSLVAVRLAGARDTQYF | TGCGCCAGCAGCTTGGTAGCGGTTCGTCTAGCGGGGGCCAGGGATACGCAGTATTTT | TRBD2 | TRBJ2-3 | 19 | TRBV5-1 | -
CASSSSGSYNEQFF | TGTGCCAGCAGCTCTAGCGGGAGCTACAATGAGCAGTTCTTC | TRBD2 | TRBJ2-1 | 14 | TRBV7-2 | -
CASSVGADLNTEAFF | TGTGCCAGCAGCGTGGGGGCAGATTTGAACACTGAAGCTTTCTTT | - | TRBJ1-1 | 15 | TRBV9 | few
CASSYSQGPTHF | TGTGCCAGCAGTTACTCGCAGGGGCCCACGCATTTT | - | TRBJ1-5 | 12 | TRBV6-6 | -